The source of this T cell receptor beta chain is a study of T-cell reconstitution after alpha-beta-depleted transplantation in children. J lost 1 base, V lost 2 bases, and 1 base had no gene match. Germline V gene lookup returns CDR1 LGHNT and CDR2 FRNRAP. CDR3 size: 15 residues. TCRbeta library preparation incorporated unique molecular identifiers. TCRdb reprocessed the PCR reads via MiXCR and lists one record per CDR3 protein. The repertoire has 580,000 or so distinct CDR3 sequences, roughly 23% of them found once; the top ten carry roughly 14%. This TCR derives from a boy in the first two years of life who had a stem cell transplant for acute myeloid leukemia, so the T cells may come from the graft donor. The sample was PBMCs, mostly from graft donor cells, taken 360 days after TCRalphabeta/CD19-depleted stem cell transplant. The rearrangement uses TRBV12-5 and TRBJ2-1; 8 bases are shared with TRBD1. The CDR3 is CASGLQGASYNEQFF. As DNA, the CDR3 is TGTGCTAGTGGTTTGCAGGGGGCTTCCTACAATGAGCAGTTCTTC.